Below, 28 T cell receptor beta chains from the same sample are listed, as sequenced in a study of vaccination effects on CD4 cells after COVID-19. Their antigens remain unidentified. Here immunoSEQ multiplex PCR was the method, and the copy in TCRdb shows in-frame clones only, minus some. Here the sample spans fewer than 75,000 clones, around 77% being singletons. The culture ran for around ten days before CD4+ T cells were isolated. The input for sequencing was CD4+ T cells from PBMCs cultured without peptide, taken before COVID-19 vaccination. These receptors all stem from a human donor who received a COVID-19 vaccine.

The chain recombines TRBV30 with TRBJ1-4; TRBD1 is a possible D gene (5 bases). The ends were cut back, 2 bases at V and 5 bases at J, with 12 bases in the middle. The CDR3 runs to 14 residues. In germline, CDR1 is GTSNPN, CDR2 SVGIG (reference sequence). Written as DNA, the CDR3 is TGTGCCTGGAGTACCGCAGGGATGAATGAAAAACTGTTTTTT. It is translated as CAWSTAGMNEKLFF.

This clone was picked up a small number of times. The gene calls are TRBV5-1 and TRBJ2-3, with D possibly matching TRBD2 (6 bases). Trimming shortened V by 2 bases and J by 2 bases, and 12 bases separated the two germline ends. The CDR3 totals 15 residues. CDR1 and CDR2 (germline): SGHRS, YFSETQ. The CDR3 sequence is CASSFGGADTDTQYF. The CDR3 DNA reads TGCGCCAGCAGCTTCGGGGGAGCCGACACAGATACGCAGTATTTT.

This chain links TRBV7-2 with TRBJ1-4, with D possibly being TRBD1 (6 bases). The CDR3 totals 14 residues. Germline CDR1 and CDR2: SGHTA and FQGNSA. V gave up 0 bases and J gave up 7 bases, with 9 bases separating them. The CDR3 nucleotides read TGTGCCAGCAGCTTAGCAGGGGGGGGTGAAAAACTGTTTTTT. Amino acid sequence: CASSLAGGGEKLFF.

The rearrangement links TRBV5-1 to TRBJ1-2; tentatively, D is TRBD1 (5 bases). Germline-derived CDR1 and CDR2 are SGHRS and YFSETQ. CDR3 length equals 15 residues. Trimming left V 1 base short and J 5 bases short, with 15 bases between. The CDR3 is CASSLSGTAPYGYTF. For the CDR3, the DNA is TGCGCCAGCAGCTTGTCAGGGACCGCGCCATATGGCTACACCTTC.

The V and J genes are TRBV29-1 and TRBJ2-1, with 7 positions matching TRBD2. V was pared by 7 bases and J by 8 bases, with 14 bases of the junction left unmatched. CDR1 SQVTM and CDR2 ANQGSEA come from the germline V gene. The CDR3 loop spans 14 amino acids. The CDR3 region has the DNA TGCAGCGCACTCGGGTTGGGGGGGAACGATGAGCAGTTCTTC. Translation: CSALGLGGNDEQFF.

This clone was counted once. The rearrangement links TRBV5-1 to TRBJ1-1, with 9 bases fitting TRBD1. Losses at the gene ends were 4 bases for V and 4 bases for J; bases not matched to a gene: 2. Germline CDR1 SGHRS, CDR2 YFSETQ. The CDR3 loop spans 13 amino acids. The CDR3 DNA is TGCGCCAGCAGCCCGGACAGGGGCACTGAAGCTTTCTTT. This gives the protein CASSPDRGTEAFF.

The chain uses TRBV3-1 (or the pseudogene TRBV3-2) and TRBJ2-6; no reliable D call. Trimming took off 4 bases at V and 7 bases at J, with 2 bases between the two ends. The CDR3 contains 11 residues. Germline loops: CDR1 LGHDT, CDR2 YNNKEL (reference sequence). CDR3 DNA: TGTGCCAGCAGCCCAGCCAACGTCCTGACTTTC. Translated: CASSPANVLTF.

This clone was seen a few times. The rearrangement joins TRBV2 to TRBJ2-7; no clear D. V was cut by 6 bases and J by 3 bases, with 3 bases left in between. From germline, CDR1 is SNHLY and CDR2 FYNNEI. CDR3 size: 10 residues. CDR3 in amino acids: CASRFYEQYV. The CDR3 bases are TGTGCCAGCAGATTCTACGAGCAGTACGTC.

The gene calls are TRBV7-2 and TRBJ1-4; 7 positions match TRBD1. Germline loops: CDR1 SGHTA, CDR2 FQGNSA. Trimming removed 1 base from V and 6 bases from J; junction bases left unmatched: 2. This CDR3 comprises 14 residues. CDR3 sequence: CASSLDRGHEKLFF. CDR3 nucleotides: TGTGCCAGCAGCTTAGACAGGGGTCATGAAAAACTGTTTTTT.

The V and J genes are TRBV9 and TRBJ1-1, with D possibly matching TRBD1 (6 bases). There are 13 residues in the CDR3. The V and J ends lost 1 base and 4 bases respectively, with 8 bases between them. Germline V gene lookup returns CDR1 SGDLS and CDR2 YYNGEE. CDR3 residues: CASSVMDSTEAFF. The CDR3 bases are TGTGCCAGCAGCGTAATGGACAGCACTGAAGCTTTCTTT.

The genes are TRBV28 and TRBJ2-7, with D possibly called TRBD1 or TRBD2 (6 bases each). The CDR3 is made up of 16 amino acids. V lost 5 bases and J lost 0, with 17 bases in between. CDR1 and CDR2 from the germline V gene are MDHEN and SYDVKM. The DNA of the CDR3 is TGTGCCAGCAGTCTCACGGGGGCAGGAGGCTCCTACGAGCAGTACGTC. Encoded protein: CASSLTGAGGSYEQYV.

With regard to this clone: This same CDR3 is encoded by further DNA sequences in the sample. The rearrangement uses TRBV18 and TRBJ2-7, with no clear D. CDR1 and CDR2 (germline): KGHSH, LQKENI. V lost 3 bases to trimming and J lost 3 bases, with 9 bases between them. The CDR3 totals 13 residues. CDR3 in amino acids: CASSPSGNYEQYV. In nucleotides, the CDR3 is TGTGCCAGCTCACCTTCAGGTAACTACGAGCAGTACGTC.

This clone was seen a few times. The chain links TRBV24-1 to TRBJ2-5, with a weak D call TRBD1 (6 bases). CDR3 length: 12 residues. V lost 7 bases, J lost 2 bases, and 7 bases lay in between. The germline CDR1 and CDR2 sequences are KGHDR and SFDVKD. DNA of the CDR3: TGTGCCACCAGGGGGGCGCAAGAGACCCAGTACTTC. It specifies CATRGAQETQYF.

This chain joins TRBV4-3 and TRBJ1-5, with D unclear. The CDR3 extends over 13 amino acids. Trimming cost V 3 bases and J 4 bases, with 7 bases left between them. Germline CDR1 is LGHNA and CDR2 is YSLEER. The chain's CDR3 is CASSQGPNQPQHF. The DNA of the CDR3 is TGCGCCAGCAGCCAGGGCCCGAATCAGCCCCAGCATTTT.

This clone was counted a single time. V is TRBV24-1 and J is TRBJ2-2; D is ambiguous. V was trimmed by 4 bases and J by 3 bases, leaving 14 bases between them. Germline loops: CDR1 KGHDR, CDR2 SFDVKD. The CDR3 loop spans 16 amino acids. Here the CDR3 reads CATSDPGSVDTGELFF. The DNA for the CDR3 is TGTGCCACCAGTGACCCCGGTTCTGTAGACACCGGGGAGCTGTTTTTT.

The chain's CDR3 is CASSLGQGNTEAFF. The DNA of the CDR3 is TGTGCCAGCAGCTTAGGACAGGGCAACACTGAAGCTTTCTTT. The chain carries TRBV7-8 and TRBJ1-1, with 7 bases lining up with TRBD1. J was trimmed by 2 bases and V by 1 base; bases with no gene match: 1. The CDR3 runs to 14 residues. Germline CDR1 SGHVS, CDR2 FQNEAQ.

In DNA, the CDR3 is TGTGCCAGCAGCGGCGGGACATGGGAAAACATTCAGTACTTC. This translates into CASSGGTWENIQYF. The V gene is TRBV5-4, the J gene TRBJ2-4; D possibly uses TRBD1 or TRBD2 (6 bases each). The V gene's germline CDR1 is SGHNT and CDR2 YYREEE (reference sequence). Trimming cost V 4 bases and J 5 bases, with 13 bases left between them. This CDR3 has 14 amino acids.

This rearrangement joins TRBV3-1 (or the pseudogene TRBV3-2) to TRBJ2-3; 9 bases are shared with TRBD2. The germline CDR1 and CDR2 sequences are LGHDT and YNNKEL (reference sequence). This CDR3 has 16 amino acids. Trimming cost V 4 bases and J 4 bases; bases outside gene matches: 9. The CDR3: CASSRTAGGRSDTQYF. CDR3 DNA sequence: TGTGCCAGCAGCCGCACCGCGGGGGGGCGGTCAGATACGCAGTATTTT.

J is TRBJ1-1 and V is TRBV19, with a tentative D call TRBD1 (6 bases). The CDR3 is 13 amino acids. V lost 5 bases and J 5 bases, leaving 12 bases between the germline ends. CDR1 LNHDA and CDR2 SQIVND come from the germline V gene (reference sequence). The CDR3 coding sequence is TGTGCCAGTAGTGGTTCCAGGGGAACTGAAGCTTTCTTT. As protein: CASSGSRGTEAFF.

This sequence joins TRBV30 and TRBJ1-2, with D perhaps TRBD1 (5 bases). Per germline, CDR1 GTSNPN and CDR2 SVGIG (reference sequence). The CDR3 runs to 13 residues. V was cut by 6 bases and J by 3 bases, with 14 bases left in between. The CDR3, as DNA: TGTGCCTGCCGGAGGGACGAGGACTATGGCTACACCTTC. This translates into CACRRDEDYGYTF.

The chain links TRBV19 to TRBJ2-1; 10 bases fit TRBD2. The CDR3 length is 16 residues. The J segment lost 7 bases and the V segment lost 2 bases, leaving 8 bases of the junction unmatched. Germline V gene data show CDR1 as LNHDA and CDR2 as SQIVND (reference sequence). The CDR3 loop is CASSIISGGAINEQFF. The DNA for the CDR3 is TGTGCCAGTAGTATAATAAGCGGGGGGGCCATTAATGAGCAGTTCTTC.

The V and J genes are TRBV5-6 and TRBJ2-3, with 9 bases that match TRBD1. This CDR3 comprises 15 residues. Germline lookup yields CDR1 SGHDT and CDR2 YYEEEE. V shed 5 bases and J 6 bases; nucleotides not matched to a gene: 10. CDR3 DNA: TGTGCCAGCAGTTACCACAGGGGGCAGTCGGATACGCAGTATTTT. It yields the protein CASSYHRGQSDTQYF.

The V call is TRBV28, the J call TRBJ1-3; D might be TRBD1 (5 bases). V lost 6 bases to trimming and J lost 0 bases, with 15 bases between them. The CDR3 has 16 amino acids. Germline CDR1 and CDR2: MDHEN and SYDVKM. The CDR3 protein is CASSSTGTASGNTIYF. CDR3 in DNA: TGTGCCAGCAGCTCAACCGGGACGGCCTCTGGAAACACCATATATTTT.

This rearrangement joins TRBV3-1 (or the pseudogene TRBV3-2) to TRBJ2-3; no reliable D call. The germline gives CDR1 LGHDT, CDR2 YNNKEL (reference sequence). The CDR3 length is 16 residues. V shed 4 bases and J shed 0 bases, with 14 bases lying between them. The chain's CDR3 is CASSPPDWYSTDTQYF. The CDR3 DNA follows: TGTGCCAGCAGCCCCCCAGATTGGTATAGCACAGATACGCAGTATTTT.

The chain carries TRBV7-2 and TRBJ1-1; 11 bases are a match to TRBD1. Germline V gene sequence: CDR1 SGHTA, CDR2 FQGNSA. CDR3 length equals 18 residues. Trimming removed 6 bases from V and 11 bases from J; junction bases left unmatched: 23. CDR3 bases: TGTGCCAGCAGTCAGGGGAATCTCCGGACAGGGGGCAAGGGTGGTGCTTTCTTT. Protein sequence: CASSQGNLRTGGKGGAFF.

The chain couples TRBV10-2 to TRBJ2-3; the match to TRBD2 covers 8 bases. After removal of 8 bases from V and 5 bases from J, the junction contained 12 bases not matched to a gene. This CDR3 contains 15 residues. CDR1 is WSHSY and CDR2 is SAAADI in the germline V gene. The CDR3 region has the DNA TGCGCCAGCGGGGACGGGCGGGGGGCGGTAGATACGCAGTATTTT. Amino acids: CASGDGRGAVDTQYF.

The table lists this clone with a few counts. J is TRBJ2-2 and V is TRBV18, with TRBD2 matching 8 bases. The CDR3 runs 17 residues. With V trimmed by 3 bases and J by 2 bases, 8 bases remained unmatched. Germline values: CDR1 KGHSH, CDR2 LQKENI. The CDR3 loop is CASSPMMGLVNTGELFF. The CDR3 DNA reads TGTGCCAGCTCACCGATGATGGGACTAGTAAACACCGGGGAGCTGTTTTTT.

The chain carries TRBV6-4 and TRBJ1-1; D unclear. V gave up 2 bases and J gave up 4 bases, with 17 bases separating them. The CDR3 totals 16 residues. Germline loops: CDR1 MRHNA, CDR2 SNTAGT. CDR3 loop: CASSDRGRSGRTEAFF. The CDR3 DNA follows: TGTGCCAGCAGTGACCGGGGAAGGTCGGGTCGCACTGAAGCTTTCTTT.